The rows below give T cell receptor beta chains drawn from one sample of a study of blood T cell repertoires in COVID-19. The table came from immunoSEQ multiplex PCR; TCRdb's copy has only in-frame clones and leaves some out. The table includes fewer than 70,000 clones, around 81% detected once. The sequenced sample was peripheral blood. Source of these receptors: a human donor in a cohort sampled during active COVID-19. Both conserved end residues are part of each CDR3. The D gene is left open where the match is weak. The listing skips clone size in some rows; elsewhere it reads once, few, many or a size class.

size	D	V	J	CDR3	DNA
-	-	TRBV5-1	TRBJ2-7	CASSWVARNEQYF	TGCGCCAGCAGCTGGGTAGCTAGGAACGAGCAGTACTTC
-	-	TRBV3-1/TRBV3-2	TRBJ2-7	CASSQDWQAGEQYF	TGTGCCAGCAGCCAAGATTGGCAGGCTGGTGAGCAGTACTTC
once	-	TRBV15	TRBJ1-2	CATSRGGRRGYTF	TGTGCCACCAGCAGAGGAGGGCGTCGGGGCTACACCTTC
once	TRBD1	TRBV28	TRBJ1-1	CASSLGTGIEAFF	TGTGCCAGCAGTTTAGGGACAGGGATCGAAGCTTTCTTT
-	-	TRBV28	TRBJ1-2	CASSSQSGRVYGYTF	TGTGCCAGCAGTTCCCAGTCGGGTCGGGTCTATGGCTACACCTTC
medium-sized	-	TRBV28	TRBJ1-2	CASSFTRGGYGYTF	TGTGCCAGCAGTTTCACCAGGGGTGGCTATGGCTACACCTTC
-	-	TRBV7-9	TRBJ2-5	CATRGGETQYF	TGTGCCACCAGGGGGGGAGAGACCCAGTACTTC
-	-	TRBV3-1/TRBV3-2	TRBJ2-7	CASSQSIFSSYEQYF	TGTGCCAGCAGCCAATCGATCTTCAGCTCCTACGAGCAGTACTTC
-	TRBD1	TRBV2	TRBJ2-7	CASSRQGTYEQYF	TGTGCCAGCAGTCGACAGGGCACCTACGAGCAGTACTTC
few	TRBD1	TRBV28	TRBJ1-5	CASSPGQFNQPQHF	TGTGCCAGCAGTCCGGGACAGTTTAATCAGCCCCAGCATTTT
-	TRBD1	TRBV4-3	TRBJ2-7	CASSQNRGSYEQYF	TGCGCCAGCAGCCAAAACAGGGGCTCCTACGAGCAGTACTTC
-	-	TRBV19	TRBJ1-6	CASSKTGNNSPLHF	TGTGCCAGTAGTAAGACAGGCAATAATTCACCCCTCCACTTT
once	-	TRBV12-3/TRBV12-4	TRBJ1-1	CASSLPVNTEAFF	TGTGCCAGCAGTCTCCCAGTAAACACTGAAGCTTTCTTT
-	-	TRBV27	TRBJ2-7	CASSYSGAYEQYF	TGTGCCAGCAGTTATAGCGGCGCCTACGAGCAGTACTTC
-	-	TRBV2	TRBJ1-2	CASTRTSGEANYGYTF	TGTGCCAGCACCAGAACCTCCGGGGAAGCTAACTATGGCTACACCTTC
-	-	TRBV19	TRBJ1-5	CASEEGNQPQHF	TGTGCCAGTGAGGAAGGCAATCAGCCCCAGCATTTT
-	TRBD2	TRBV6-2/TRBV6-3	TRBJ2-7	CASSYVRRERGPREQYF	TGTGCCAGCAGTTACGTACGACGGGAGCGGGGTCCTCGTGAGCAGTACTTC
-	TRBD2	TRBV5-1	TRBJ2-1	CASSLAGTSPYNEQFF	TGCGCCAGCAGCTTGGCCGGGACTAGCCCCTACAATGAGCAGTTCTTC